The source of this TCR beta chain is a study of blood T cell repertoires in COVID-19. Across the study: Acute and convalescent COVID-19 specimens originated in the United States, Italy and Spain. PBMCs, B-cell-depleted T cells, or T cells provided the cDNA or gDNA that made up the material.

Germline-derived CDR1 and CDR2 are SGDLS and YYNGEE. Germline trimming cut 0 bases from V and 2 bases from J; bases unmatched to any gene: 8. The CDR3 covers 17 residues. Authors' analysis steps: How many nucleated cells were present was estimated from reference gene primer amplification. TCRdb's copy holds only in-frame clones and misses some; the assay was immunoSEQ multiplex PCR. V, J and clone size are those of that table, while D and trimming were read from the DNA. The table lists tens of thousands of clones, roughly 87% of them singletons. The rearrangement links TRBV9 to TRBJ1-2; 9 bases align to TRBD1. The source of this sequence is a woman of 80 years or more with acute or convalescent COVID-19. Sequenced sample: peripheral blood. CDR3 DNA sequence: TGTGCCAGCAGCGTAGGTCCGGGACAGGGACTCAACTATGGCTACACCTTC. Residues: CASSVGPGQGLNYGYTF.